The 9 T cell receptor beta chains below were found in one sample sequenced in a study of regulatory T cells in long-lasting Graves disease. Time point: newly diagnosed GD, antithyroid drugs for less than 3 months. PBMC-extracted RNA yielded the TCR library. Libraries of TCR beta came from iRepertoire HTBI primers plus Arm-PCR of CDR3 regions. TCRdb re-called the multiplex PCR reads with MiXCR, one entry per CDR3 protein. This sample has about half a million distinct CDR3 sequences; 12% occur once, and the top ten carry 7.5% to 9%. These sequences were also reported in another study, on T cells in Graves' hyperthyroidism and ophthalmopathy.

Sequencing was performed on peripheral blood mononuclear cells (PBMCs), taken at new diagnosis, from a patient treated with antithyroid drugs. Every receptor here comes from a woman aged 25 to 39 with Graves disease.

V gene TRBV2 combines with J gene TRBJ2-1, with D maybe TRBD1 (5 bases). The CDR3 sequence is 11 residues long. From germline, CDR1 is SNHLY and CDR2 FYNNEI. V lost 11 bases and J lost 4, with 9 bases in between. Written as DNA, the CDR3 is TGTGCCGGGGCTCCTTACAATGAGCAGTTCTTC. This sequence encodes CAGAPYNEQFF.

This clonotype was seen ten or more times. The genes are TRBV4-3 and TRBJ1-2; D is unclear. The V end lost 0 bases, the J end lost 9 bases, and 17 bases lay between the germline ends. CDR1 LGHNA and CDR2 YSLEER come from the germline V gene. CDR3 length equals 15 residues. CDR3 nucleotides: TGCGCCAGCAGCCAAGAAGGGTGGGATGAGGGTAGCTACACCTTC. Residues: CASSQEGWDEGSYTF.

The chain recombines TRBV20-1 with TRBJ1-1; TRBD1 is a possible D gene (5 bases). The CDR3 runs 11 residues. The germline gives CDR1 DFQATT, CDR2 SNEGSKA (reference sequence). Trimming cost V 7 bases and J 6 bases, with 12 bases left between them. CDR3 loop: CSGQGGPEAFF. CDR3 coding DNA: TGCAGTGGGCAGGGAGGACCTGAAGCTTTCTTT.

With regard to this clonotype: The CDR3 end shows no conserved phenylalanine or tryptophan, and so a read error is likely. The rearrangement joins TRBV11-2 to TRBJ2-5; D remains ambiguous. Between the trimmed V and J ends, which lost 1 base and 3 bases, there was a span of 15 bases. This CDR3 spans 16 amino acids. In germline, CDR1 is SGHAT, CDR2 FQNNGV. Here the CDR3 DNA reads TGTGCCAGCAGCTTAGTACGGGTGATATCGGAAGAGACCCAGTACCTC. Encoded protein: CASSLVRVISEETQYL.

CDR3 coding DNA: TGCGCCAGCAGCTTGTTCACTAGCGGGAGTAACGAGCAGTACTTC. Its translation is CASSLFTSGSNEQYF. The J gene is TRBJ2-7, the V gene TRBV5-1, with 11 bases that match TRBD2. The CDR3 is 15 residues long. Trimming removed 1 base from V and 5 bases from J; junction bases left unmatched: 5. Germline V gene data show CDR1 as SGHRS and CDR2 as YFSETQ. The complete variable domain, with remaining parts taken from reference TRBV5-1 and TRBJ2-7, reads KAGVTQTPRYLIKTRGQQVTLSCSPISGHRSVSWYQQTPGQGLQFLFEYFSETQRNKGNFPGRFSGRQFSNSRSEMNVSTLELGDSALYLCASSLFTSGSNEQYFGPGTRLTVT.

The rearrangement joins TRBV10-3 to TRBJ1-1; TRBD1 matches 8 bases. Germline assignment: CDR1 ENHRY and CDR2 SYGVKD. The CDR3 sequence is 14 residues long. Trimming cost V 4 bases and J 7 bases; bases outside gene matches: 8. The CDR3 loop reads CAISATNTGGEAFF. The CDR3 DNA reads as TGTGCCATCAGTGCAACCAACACAGGGGGTGAAGCTTTCTTT.

This clonotype occurred many times. The gene calls are TRBV6-1 and TRBJ2-5; a weak D match, TRBD1 (6 bases). CDR1 is MNHNS and CDR2 is SASEGT in the germline V gene. V was clipped by 6 bases and J by 3 bases, with 23 bases between them. The CDR3 totals 17 residues. CDR3 sequence (DNA): TGTGCCAGCAGCAACCCCACTACAGGGTACCGAAAAGAGACCCAGTACTTC. Translated: CASSNPTTGYRKETQYF.

About this clonotype itself: A read error is possible here, since a much larger clone lies one base away. As DNA, the CDR3 is TGTGCCAGCAGTTACGAGACTAGCGGCTACAATGAGCAGTTCTTC. This sequence encodes CASSYETSGYNEQFF. The rearrangement uses TRBV6-2 or TRBV6-3 and TRBJ2-1; 9 positions agree with TRBD2. Trimming at V came to 2 bases and at J to 3 bases, leaving 2 bases not matched to a gene. Germline CDR1 and CDR2: MNHEY and SVGEGT. The CDR3 consists of 15 residues.

This clonotype occurred many times. V is TRBV12-3 or TRBV12-4 and J is TRBJ2-5; D not resolved. V was shortened by 10 bases and J by 4 bases, with 10 bases between the two germline ends. The length of the CDR3 is 11 residues. CDR3 DNA sequence: TGTGCCACGGTCGTAGGAGAGACCCAGTACTTC. Protein: CATVVGETQYF.